This T cell receptor beta chain emerged from a study of metastatic and nonmetastatic thyroid tumors. The wider study: Across peripheral blood and tumor or nodule tissue samples taken from malignant and benign thyroid patients, the repertoires were compared with one another.

In its sample, this clone is medium-sized. The antigen is unknown. The study's findings and limits: As reported, TCR beta diversity in blood and tumor was significantly higher in malignant thyroid tumors than in benign nodules.

None of the patients had undergone any treatment ahead of thyroid surgery. This CDR3 is 17 amino acids long. Germline CDR1 is MNHEY and CDR2 is SMNVEV (reference sequence). V was pared by 4 bases and J by 0 bases, with 10 bases of the junction left unmatched. In the study's own analysis: CDR3 was compared across clinicopathological groups, and the resulting differences were used to build a distant-metastasis classifier for papillary thyroid cancer. With MiXCR, TCRdb called clones anew from the PCR reads. TCRdb assigned the V and J calls; the authors' analysis was not used. The data contain around 41,000 clones, 13% of them singletons.

J is TRBJ2-7 and V is TRBV27; TRBD1 matches at 9 bases. Source material: blood. This TCR was recovered from a female donor with papillary thyroid cancer or a benign thyroid nodule (not recorded which). Some clones in this sample may be carry-over from other donors' samples. Here the CDR3 reads CASSSIRTGVSSYEQYF. In DNA, the CDR3 is TGTGCCAGCAGTTCTATTAGGACAGGGGTCTCCTCCTACGAGCAGTACTTC.